The 27 T cell receptor beta chains presented below share a single source sample, sequenced in a study of radiation and T cells in renal cell carcinoma. Libraries were prepared by immunoSEQ multiplex PCR; TCRdb keeps only in-frame clonotypes and omits some of them. The repertoire consists of about 170,000 clones, with less than 90% occurring once and the leading ten covering about 10%. Time point noted: blood 4 weeks post-SBRT, at nephrectomy. Specified treatment: 15 Gy SBRT to primary tumor, nephrectomy 4 weeks later. This material consisted of blood, taken from a patient whose treatment included radiotherapy and nephrectomy. These TCRs come from a woman in her forties or fifties with renal cell carcinoma.

This clone was detected once. CDR3 protein: CASSLYSGDNEKLFF. CDR3 nucleotides: TGTGCCAGCAGCTTATATAGTGGGGACAACGAAAAACTGTTTTTT. The V call is TRBV7-2, the J call TRBJ1-4; TRBD1 might be the D (6 bases). This CDR3 region has 15 residues. The V gene lost 2 bases and the J gene lost 8 bases, with 15 bases spanning the gap. Germline V lookup: CDR1 SGHTA, CDR2 FQGNSA.

The chain links TRBV7-8 to TRBJ1-1, with D tentatively TRBD1 (6 bases). Germline V CDR1 and CDR2: SGHVS, FQNEAQ. Trimming stripped 4 bases from V and 3 bases from J, with 15 bases between. This CDR3 spans 15 amino acids. This CDR3 is CASSSPFNRDTEAFF. The CDR3 DNA reads TGTGCCAGCAGCTCCCCGTTTAACAGGGACACTGAAGCTTTCTTT. Full variable domain (missing parts from reference TRBV7-8 and TRBJ1-1): GAGVSQSPRYKVAKRGQDVALRCDPISGHVSLFWYQQALGQGPEFLTYFQNEAQLDKSGLPSDRFFAERPEGSVSTLKIQRTQQEDSAVYLCASSSPFNRDTEAFFGQGTRLTVV.

CDR3 amino acids: CASSELPVNTEAFF. The DNA for the CDR3 is TGTGCCAGCAGTGAACTACCAGTGAACACTGAAGCTTTCTTT. This rearrangement joins TRBV6-1 to TRBJ1-1; D is uncertain. CDR1 is MNHNS, CDR2 SASEGT, per germline. V lost 2 bases and J 0 bases, leaving 7 bases between the germline ends. CDR3 length: 14 amino acids.

This clone was counted once. V usage is TRBV4-1 and J usage is TRBJ1-4; 9 bases match TRBD1. The CDR3 consists of 16 residues. Germline lookup yields CDR1 MGHRA and CDR2 YSYEKL. V lost 2 bases and J lost 8; bases outside the gene matches: 9. Here the CDR3 reads CASSQTRQGVGEKLFF. CDR3 nucleotide sequence: TGCGCCAGCAGCCAAACCAGACAGGGGGTAGGCGAAAAACTGTTTTTT.

This rearrangement joins TRBV15 to TRBJ1-2; tentatively, D is TRBD1 (5 bases). Deletions cut 7 bases from V and 2 bases from J, with 14 bases between. Germline CDR1 and CDR2: LNHNV and YYDKDF (reference sequence). The CDR3 has 14 residues. The CDR3 DNA is TGTGCCACCACGGCGGGGAGGACAAACTATGGCTACACCTTC. As protein: CATTAGRTNYGYTF.

V and J are TRBV11-2 and TRBJ2-3; either TRBD1 or TRBD2 may fit D (6 bases each). The V end was cut by 1 base, the J end by 6 bases, with 14 bases between. Germline V gives CDR1 SGHAT, CDR2 FQNNGV. The CDR3 spans 15 residues. CDR3 bases: TGTGCCAGCAGCTTAGGAGGGGGGCCGGCCGATACGCAGTATTTT. Protein: CASSLGGGPADTQYF.

The rearrangement links TRBV10-3 to TRBJ1-1; 8 nucleotides line up with TRBD1. Per germline, CDR1 ENHRY and CDR2 SYGVKD. CDR3 length equals 14 residues. Unmatched junction bases numbered 6, after V lost 6 bases and J lost 3 bases. CDR3 sequence: CAIRFGQGHTEAFF. In nucleotides, the CDR3 is TGTGCCATCAGATTCGGACAGGGACACACTGAAGCTTTCTTT.

The chain is built from TRBV5-1 and TRBJ2-3, with TRBD2 matching 12 bases. The CDR3 is 18 residues long. V lost 0 bases, J lost 2 bases, and 7 bases stayed unmatched. Germline CDR1 is SGHRS and CDR2 is YFSETQ. Here the CDR3 DNA reads TGCGCCAGCAGCTTGGGTGGACTAGCGGGGACCCTCACAGATACGCAGTATTTT. It translates to CASSLGGLAGTLTDTQYF.

The chain couples TRBV6-1 to TRBJ2-2; tentatively, D is TRBD2 (5 bases). The CDR3 is made up of 16 amino acids. Germline values: CDR1 MNHNS, CDR2 SASEGT. V shed 0 bases and J shed 4 bases, with 12 bases lying between them. CDR3 in amino acids: CASSEANTGVTGELFF. The CDR3 coding sequence is TGTGCCAGCAGTGAAGCAAACACCGGGGTCACCGGGGAGCTGTTTTTT.

The chain recombines TRBV6-5 with TRBJ1-2; D call uncertain. The CDR3 covers 14 residues. Germline CDR1 MNHEY, CDR2 SVGAGI. Deletions cut 6 bases from V and 4 bases from J, with 15 bases between. CDR3 amino acids: CASSTVAPFYGYTF. CDR3 sequence (DNA): TGTGCCAGCAGCACCGTGGCCCCATTCTATGGCTACACCTTC.

This chain connects TRBV6-1 to TRBJ1-1; no reliable D call. The CDR3 loop spans 13 amino acids. V was shortened by 4 bases and J by 1 base, with 7 bases between the two germline ends. Germline V gives CDR1 MNHNS, CDR2 SASEGT. The CDR3 protein is CASSANKNTEAFF. Here the CDR3 DNA reads TGTGCCAGCAGTGCCAACAAGAACACTGAAGCTTTCTTT.

The CDR3 nucleotides are TGTGCCAGCAGCTTGGACATAATGAACACTGAAGCTTTCTTT. Translation gives CASSLDIMNTEAFF. The J gene is TRBJ1-1, the V gene TRBV7-6, with D possibly TRBD1 on 5 matching bases. Germline lookup yields CDR1 SGHVS and CDR2 FNYEAQ. V lost 3 bases to trimming and J lost 0 bases, with 8 bases between them. The CDR3 totals 14 residues.

J is TRBJ2-1 and V is TRBV5-1, with D hard to call. The V end lost 6 bases, the J end lost 2 bases, and 12 bases lay between the germline ends. The CDR3 totals 14 residues. Germline CDR1 reads SGHRS; CDR2 reads YFSETQ. The DNA for the CDR3 is TGCGCCAGCACCCCTAGTGTGGCCTACAATGAGCAGTTCTTC. This gives the protein CASTPSVAYNEQFF.

This rearrangement joins TRBV25-1 to TRBJ1-1; 7 bases match TRBD1. CDR1 is MGHDK and CDR2 is SYGVNS in the germline V gene. Germline trimming cut 0 bases from V and 5 bases from J; bases unmatched to any gene: 6. The CDR3 runs to 15 residues. CDR3 in DNA: TGTGCCAGCAGTGAATATAGGGCAGGGGGGACTGAAGCTTTCTTT. Amino acids: CASSEYRAGGTEAFF. Using reference TRBV25-1 and TRBJ1-1 for the parts outside the CDR3, the full variable domain is EADIYQTPRYLVIGTGKKITLECSQTMGHDKMYWYQQDPGMELHLIHYSYGVNSTEKGDLSSESTVSRIRTEHFPLTLESARPSHTSQYLCASSEYRAGGTEAFFGQGTRLTVV.

The genes are TRBV7-9 and TRBJ1-2; D possibly corresponds to TRBD1 (5 bases). Germline lookup yields CDR1 SEHNR and CDR2 FQNEAQ (reference sequence). Trimming cost V 1 base and J 6 bases, with 18 bases left between them. The CDR3 loop spans 16 amino acids. CDR3 DNA: TGTGCCAGCAGCTTAGGTGTTGCGGGGGGAAGTAATGGCTACACCTTC. Translated: CASSLGVAGGSNGYTF.

This sequence joins TRBV10-2 and TRBJ1-6; D is ambiguous. The CDR3 has 13 amino acids. CDR1 WSHSY and CDR2 SAAADI come from the germline V gene. V was clipped by 6 bases and J by 10 bases, with 13 bases between them. CDR3 amino acids: CASRPLGESPLHF. CDR3 DNA: TGCGCCAGCAGGCCACTTGGGGAATCACCCCTCCACTTT.

The chain recombines TRBV7-8 with TRBJ2-7, with TRBD1 as a possible D gene (6 bases). The V and J ends lost 6 bases and 6 bases respectively, with 21 bases between them. The CDR3 is 15 amino acids. CDR1 and CDR2 from the germline V gene are SGHVS and FQNEAQ. CDR3 DNA sequence: TGTGCCAGCAGTACAGGGTGGGAGCGAGCTAGCGAGCAGTACTTC. Translation: CASSTGWERASEQYF. Looking up the rest from reference TRBV7-8 and TRBJ2-7 gives the full variable domain: GAGVSQSPRYKVAKRGQDVALRCDPISGHVSLFWYQQALGQGPEFLTYFQNEAQLDKSGLPSDRFFAERPEGSVSTLKIQRTQQEDSAVYLCASSTGWERASEQYFGPGTRLTVT.

The V call is TRBV5-6, the J call TRBJ1-2; no clear D. V was trimmed by 4 bases and J by 1 base, leaving 17 bases between them. The CDR3 is 16 amino acids. Germline CDR1 is SGHDT and CDR2 is YYEEEE. As DNA, the CDR3 is TGTGCCAGCAGCCCTACTAGATTGACGGATAACTATGGCTACACCTTC. Translation: CASSPTRLTDNYGYTF.

The chain has TRBV7-2 and TRBJ2-7; the match to TRBD1 covers 8 bases. The ends lost 5 bases at V and 7 bases at J; junction bases unmatched: 13. This CDR3 spans 15 amino acids. Germline V gene lookup returns CDR1 SGHTA and CDR2 FQGNSA. CDR3 sequence: CASSASPGQVSEQYF. CDR3 sequence (DNA): TGTGCCAGCAGCGCATCGCCGGGACAGGTGTCTGAGCAGTACTTC. Full variable domain (missing parts from reference TRBV7-2 and TRBJ2-7): GAGVSQSPSNKVTEKGKDVELRCDPISGHTALYWYRQSLGQGLEFLIYFQGNSAPDKSGLPSDRFSAERTGGSVSTLTIQRTQQEDSAVYLCASSASPGQVSEQYFGPGTRLTVT.

This clone was seen only once. V gene TRBV19 combines with J gene TRBJ2-7; 9 bases agree with TRBD2. With 4 bases clipped from V and 2 bases from J, the junction kept 6 bases outside the gene matches. The CDR3 spans 15 residues. Germline values: CDR1 LNHDA, CDR2 SQIVND (reference sequence). The CDR3 loop is CASSTLAGPTYEQYF. In nucleotides, the CDR3 is TGTGCCAGTAGTACTCTAGCGGGGCCGACCTACGAGCAGTACTTC.

V is TRBV19 and J is TRBJ1-5; D might be TRBD1 (6 bases). V shed 4 bases and J shed 3 bases, with 13 bases lying between them. Germline-derived CDR1 and CDR2 are LNHDA and SQIVND (reference sequence). This CDR3 comprises 15 residues. The CDR3 nucleotides read TGTGCCAGTAGTACGCGGGGGGCAACCAATCAGCCCCAGCATTTT. This sequence encodes CASSTRGATNQPQHF. The variable domain in full, with the rest retrieved from reference TRBV19 and TRBJ1-5, is DGGITQSPKYLFRKEGQNVTLSCEQNLNHDAMYWYRQDPGQGLRLIYYSQIVNDFQKGDIAEGYSVSREKKESFPLTVTSAQKNPTAFYLCASSTRGATNQPQHFGDGTRLSIL.

V usage is TRBV13 and J usage is TRBJ2-3, with D possibly being TRBD1 or TRBD2 (6 bases each). The CDR3 is made up of 15 amino acids. The germline CDR1 and CDR2 sequences are PRHDT and FYEKMQ (reference sequence). Trimming stripped 3 bases from V and 0 bases from J, with 10 bases between. The CDR3 region is CASSFRGPSTDTQYF. The CDR3 DNA reads as TGTGCCAGCAGCTTCCGGGGGCCTAGCACAGATACGCAGTATTTT.

This chain connects TRBV11-1 to TRBJ2-7; D ambiguous. CDR1 is SGHAT and CDR2 is FQDESV in the germline V gene (reference sequence). The CDR3 runs 11 residues. V was cut by 6 bases and J by 0 bases, with 3 bases left in between. The CDR3 sequence: CASSSSYEQYF. In DNA form, the CDR3 reads TGTGCCAGCAGTAGCTCCTACGAGCAGTACTTC.

Concerning this clone: One end of the junction is discordant with germline, which a read error may explain. The chain employs TRBV19 and TRBJ1-6, with TRBD1 as a possible D gene (5 bases). Germline values: CDR1 LNHDA, CDR2 SQIVND (reference sequence). CDR3 length equals 13 residues. CDR3 region: CASSLGGNSPLHF. CDR3 bases: TGTGCCAGTAGTCTGGGGGGGAATTCACCTCTCCACTTT.

The V and J genes are TRBV4-1 and TRBJ1-2, with D uncertain. The CDR3 length is 14 residues. V was shortened by 4 bases and J by 3 bases, with 12 bases between the two germline ends. The V gene's germline CDR1 is MGHRA and CDR2 YSYEKL. CDR3 DNA sequence: TGCGCCAGCAGCCTCGAGGAGGGCGACTATGGCTACACCTTC. Its protein is CASSLEEGDYGYTF.

This chain uses TRBV18 with TRBJ2-3, with D possibly called TRBD1 or TRBD2 (5 bases each). CDR3 size: 16 residues. With 4 bases removed from V and 2 bases from J, the gap between germline ends came to 16 bases. The germline V gene encodes CDR1 KGHSH and CDR2 LQKENI. CDR3 sequence: CASSQGVGVNTDTQYF. CDR3 coding DNA: TGTGCCAGCTCACAAGGAGTGGGGGTGAACACAGATACGCAGTATTTT.

The chain uses TRBV14 and TRBJ2-7; tentatively, D is TRBD2 (5 bases). V was trimmed by 5 bases and J by 6 bases, leaving 14 bases between them. CDR3 length: 13 residues. Per germline, CDR1 SGHDN and CDR2 FVKESK. The CDR3 region is CASSFQDLSEQYF. The CDR3 DNA is TGTGCCAGCAGCTTCCAGGACTTAAGCGAGCAGTACTTC.